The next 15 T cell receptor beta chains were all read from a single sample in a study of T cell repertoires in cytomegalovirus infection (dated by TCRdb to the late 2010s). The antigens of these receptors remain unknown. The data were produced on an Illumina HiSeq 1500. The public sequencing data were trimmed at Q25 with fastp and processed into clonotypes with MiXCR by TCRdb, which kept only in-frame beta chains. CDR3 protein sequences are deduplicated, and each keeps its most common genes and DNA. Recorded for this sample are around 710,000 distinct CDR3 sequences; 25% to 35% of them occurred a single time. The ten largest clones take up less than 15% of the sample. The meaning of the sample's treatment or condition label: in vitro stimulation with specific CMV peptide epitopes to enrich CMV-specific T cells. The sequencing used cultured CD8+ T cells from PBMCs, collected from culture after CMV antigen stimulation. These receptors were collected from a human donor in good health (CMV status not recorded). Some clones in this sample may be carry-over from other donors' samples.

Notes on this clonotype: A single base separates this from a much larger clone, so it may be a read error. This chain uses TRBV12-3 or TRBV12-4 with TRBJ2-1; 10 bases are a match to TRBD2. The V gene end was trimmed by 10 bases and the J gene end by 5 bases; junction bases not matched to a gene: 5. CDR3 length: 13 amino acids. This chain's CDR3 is CATPSGGDNEQFF. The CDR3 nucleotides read TGTGCCACACCCAGCGGGGGGGACAATGAGCAGTTCTTC.

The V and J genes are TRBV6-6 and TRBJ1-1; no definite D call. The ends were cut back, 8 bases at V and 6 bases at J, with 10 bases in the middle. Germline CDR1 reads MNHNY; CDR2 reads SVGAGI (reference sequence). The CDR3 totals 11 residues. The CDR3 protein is CASLIGPEAFF. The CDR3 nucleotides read TGTGCCAGCCTGATAGGGCCTGAAGCTTTCTTT.

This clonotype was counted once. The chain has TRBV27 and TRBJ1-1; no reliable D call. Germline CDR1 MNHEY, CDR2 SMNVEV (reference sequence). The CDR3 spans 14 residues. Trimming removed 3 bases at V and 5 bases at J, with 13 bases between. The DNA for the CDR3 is TGTGCCAGCAGTTTTAGTGGGCTAGGGACTGAAGCTTTCTTT. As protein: CASSFSGLGTEAFF.

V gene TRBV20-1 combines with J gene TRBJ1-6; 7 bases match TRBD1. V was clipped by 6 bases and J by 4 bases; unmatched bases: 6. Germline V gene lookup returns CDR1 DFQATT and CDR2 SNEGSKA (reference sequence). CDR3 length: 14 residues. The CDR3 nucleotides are TGCAGTGCAACAGGGGAATTTTATAATTCACCCCTCCACTTT. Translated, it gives CSATGEFYNSPLHF.

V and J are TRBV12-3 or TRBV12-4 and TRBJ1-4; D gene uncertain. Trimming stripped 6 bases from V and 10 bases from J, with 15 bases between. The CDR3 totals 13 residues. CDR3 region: CASSTKAGGKLFF. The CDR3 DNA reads TGTGCCAGCAGCACCAAGGCGGGAGGAAAACTGTTTTTT.

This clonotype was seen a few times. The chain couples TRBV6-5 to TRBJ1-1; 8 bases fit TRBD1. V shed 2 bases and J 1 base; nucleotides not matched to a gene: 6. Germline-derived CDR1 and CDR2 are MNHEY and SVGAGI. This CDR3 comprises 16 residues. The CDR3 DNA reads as TGTGCCAGCAGTTACCCTGGGACAGGAACGAACACTGAAGCTTTCTTT. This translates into CASSYPGTGTNTEAFF.

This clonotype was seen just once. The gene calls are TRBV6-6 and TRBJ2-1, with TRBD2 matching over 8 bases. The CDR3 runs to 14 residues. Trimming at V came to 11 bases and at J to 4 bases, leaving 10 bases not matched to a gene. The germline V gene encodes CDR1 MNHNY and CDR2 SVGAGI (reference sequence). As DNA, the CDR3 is TGTGCCGCCGGGGGGGGTGCTGGGTACAATGAGCAGTTCTTC. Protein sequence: CAAGGGAGYNEQFF.

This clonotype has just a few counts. The CDR3 region is CASSIQATNYGYTF. In DNA form, the CDR3 reads TGTGCCAGCAGTATACAGGCGACAAACTATGGCTACACCTTC. The genes are TRBV6-6 and TRBJ1-2, with D perhaps TRBD1 (5 bases). The CDR3 runs to 14 residues. Germline loops: CDR1 MNHNY, CDR2 SVGAGI (reference sequence). V lost 5 bases, J lost 2 bases, and 12 bases lay in between.

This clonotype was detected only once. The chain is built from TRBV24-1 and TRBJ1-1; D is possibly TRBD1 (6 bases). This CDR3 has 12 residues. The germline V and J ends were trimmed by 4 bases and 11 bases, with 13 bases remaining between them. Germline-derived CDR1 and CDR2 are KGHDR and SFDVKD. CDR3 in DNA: TGTGCCACCAGTGACGGACAGTCCCGGGCTTTCTTT. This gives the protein CATSDGQSRAFF.

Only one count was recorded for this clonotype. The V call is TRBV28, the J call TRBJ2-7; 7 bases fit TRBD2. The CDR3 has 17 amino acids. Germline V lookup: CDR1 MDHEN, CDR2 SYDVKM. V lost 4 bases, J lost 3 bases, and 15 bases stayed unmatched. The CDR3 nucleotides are TGTGCCAGCAGTTCTAGCCCTCATCGGGACTACTACTACGAGCAGTACGTC. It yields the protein CASSSSPHRDYYYEQYV.

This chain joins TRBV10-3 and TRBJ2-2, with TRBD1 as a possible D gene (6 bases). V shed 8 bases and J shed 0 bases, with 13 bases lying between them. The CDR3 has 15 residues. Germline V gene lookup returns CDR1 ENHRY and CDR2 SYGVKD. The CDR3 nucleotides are TGTGCCATCTTGAACAGGGCATCGAACACCGGGGAGCTGTTTTTT. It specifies CAILNRASNTGELFF.

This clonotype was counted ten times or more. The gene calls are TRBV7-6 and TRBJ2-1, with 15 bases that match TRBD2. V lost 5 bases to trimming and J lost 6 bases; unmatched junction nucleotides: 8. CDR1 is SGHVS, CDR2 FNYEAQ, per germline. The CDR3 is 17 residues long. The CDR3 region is CASSPDLGLAGGNEQFF. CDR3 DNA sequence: TGTGCCAGCAGCCCAGATTTGGGACTAGCGGGGGGCAATGAGCAGTTCTTC. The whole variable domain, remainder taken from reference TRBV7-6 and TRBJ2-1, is GAGVSQSPRYKVTKRGQDVALRCDPISGHVSLYWYRQALGQGPEFLTYFNYEAQQDKSGLPNDRFSAERPEGSISTLTIQRTEQRDSAMYRCASSPDLGLAGGNEQFFGPGTRLTVL.

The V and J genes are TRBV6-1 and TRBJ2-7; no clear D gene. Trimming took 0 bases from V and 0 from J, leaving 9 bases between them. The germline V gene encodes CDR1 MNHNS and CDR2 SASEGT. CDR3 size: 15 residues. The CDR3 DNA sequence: TGTGCCAGCAGTGAAGCGAGGCTGAGCTCCTACGAGCAGTACTTC. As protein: CASSEARLSSYEQYF.

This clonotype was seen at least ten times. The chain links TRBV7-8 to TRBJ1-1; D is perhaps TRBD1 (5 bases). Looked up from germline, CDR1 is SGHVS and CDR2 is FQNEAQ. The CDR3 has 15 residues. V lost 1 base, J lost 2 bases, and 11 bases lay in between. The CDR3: CASSLEGPSNTEAFF. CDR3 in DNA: TGTGCCAGCAGCTTAGAGGGACCGTCTAACACTGAAGCTTTCTTT.

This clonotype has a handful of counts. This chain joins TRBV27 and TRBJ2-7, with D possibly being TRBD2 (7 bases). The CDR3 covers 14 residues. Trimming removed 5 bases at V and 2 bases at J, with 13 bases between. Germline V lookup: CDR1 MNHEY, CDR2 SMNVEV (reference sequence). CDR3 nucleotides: TGTGCCAGCAGTCGTCGGGGGGCCCCCTACGAGCAGTACTTC. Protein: CASSRRGAPYEQYF.